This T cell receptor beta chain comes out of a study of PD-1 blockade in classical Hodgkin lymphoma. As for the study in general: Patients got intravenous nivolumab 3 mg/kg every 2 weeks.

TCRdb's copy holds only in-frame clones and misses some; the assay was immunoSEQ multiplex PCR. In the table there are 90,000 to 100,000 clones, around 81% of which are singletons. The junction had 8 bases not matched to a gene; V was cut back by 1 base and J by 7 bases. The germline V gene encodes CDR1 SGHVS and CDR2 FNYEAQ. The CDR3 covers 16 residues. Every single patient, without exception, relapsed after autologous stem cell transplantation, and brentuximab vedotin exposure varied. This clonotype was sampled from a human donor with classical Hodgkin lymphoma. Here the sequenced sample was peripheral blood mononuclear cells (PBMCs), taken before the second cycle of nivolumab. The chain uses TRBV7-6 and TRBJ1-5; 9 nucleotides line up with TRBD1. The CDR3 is CASSLGQGQGGQPQHF. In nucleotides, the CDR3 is TGTGCCAGCAGCTTAGGTCAGGGACAGGGAGGGCAGCCCCAGCATTTT.